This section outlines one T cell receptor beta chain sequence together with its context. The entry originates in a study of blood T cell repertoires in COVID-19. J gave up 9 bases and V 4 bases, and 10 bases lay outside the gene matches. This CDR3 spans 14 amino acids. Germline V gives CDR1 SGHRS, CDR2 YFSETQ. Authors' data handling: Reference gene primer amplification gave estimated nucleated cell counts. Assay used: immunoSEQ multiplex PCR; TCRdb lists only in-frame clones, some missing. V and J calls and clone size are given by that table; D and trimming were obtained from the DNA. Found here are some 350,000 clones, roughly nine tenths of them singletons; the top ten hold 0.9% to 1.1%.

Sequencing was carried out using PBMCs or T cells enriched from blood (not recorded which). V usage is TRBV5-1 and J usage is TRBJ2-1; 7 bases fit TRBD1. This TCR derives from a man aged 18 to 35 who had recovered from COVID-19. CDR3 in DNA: TGCGCCAGCAGCCTAACAACAGGGGTAGGTGAGCAGTTCTTC. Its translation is CASSLTTGVGEQFF.